The 11 T cell receptor beta chains below come from one sample, sequenced in a study of PD-L1 blockade in urothelial cancer. Time point indicated: pretreatment peripheral blood. Assay: immunoSEQ multiplex PCR; the TCRdb copy retains only in-frame clones and omits some. Of tens of thousands of clones in the sample, over 75% were seen once. The source material was PBMCs, sampled around atezolizumab (anti-PD-L1) treatment. These receptors all stem from a man aged 55 to 69 with urothelial cancer.

The V gene is TRBV15, the J gene TRBJ2-2, with D possibly TRBD2 on 6 matching bases. Trimming pared 0 bases from V and 2 bases from J, leaving 13 bases between. The CDR3 is 17 amino acids. The germline CDR1 and CDR2 sequences are LNHNV and YYDKDF (reference sequence). This CDR3 is CATSRDLGGTNTGELFF. CDR3 DNA: TGTGCCACCAGCAGAGATCTTGGCGGGACCAACACCGGGGAGCTGTTTTTT.

This chain links TRBV5-1 with TRBJ1-4, with TRBD1 matching 7 bases. Trimming at V came to 2 bases and at J to 5 bases, leaving 6 bases not matched to a gene. Germline CDR1 is SGHRS and CDR2 is YFSETQ. CDR3 size: 15 residues. In DNA, the CDR3 is TGCGCCAGCAGCTTAGGGACAGATTCGAATGAAAAACTGTTTTTT. It encodes CASSLGTDSNEKLFF.

This chain joins TRBV2 and TRBJ1-1; tentative D call: TRBD1 (6 bases). CDR1 and CDR2 (germline): SNHLY, FYNNEI. Trimming stripped 5 bases from V and 4 bases from J, with 11 bases between. The CDR3 is 13 residues long. For the CDR3, the DNA is TGTGCCAGCAGTTTGGACAGTAGCACTGAAGCTTTCTTT. It is translated as CASSLDSSTEAFF.

The gene calls are TRBV6-1 and TRBJ2-7; 11 nucleotides agree with TRBD1. V dropped 4 bases and J dropped 4; count of bases not matched to a gene: 12. The germline V gene encodes CDR1 MNHNS and CDR2 SASEGT. CDR3 length equals 17 residues. The CDR3 spells CASSVRTFGDRGYEQYF. The DNA for the CDR3 is TGTGCCAGCAGTGTACGCACCTTCGGGGACAGGGGGTACGAGCAGTACTTC.

This rearrangement joins TRBV5-1 to TRBJ2-5; the D gene is possibly TRBD1 (6 bases). Germline V gene lookup returns CDR1 SGHRS and CDR2 YFSETQ. This CDR3 region has 14 residues. V was cut by 4 bases and J by 5 bases, with 15 bases left in between. The CDR3, as DNA: TGCGCCAGCAGCCCCTCACAGGGTATCGAGACCCAGTACTTC. This encodes CASSPSQGIETQYF.

This clone has only a few counts. The chain joins TRBV4-1 to TRBJ1-1; no firm D call. V lost 5 bases and J lost 1, with 17 bases in between. The CDR3 runs to 16 residues. The germline CDR1 and CDR2 sequences are MGHRA and YSYEKL. The CDR3 coding sequence is TGCGCCAGCAGCTATTTGTACGGGGATGGGAACACTGAAGCTTTCTTT. Its protein is CASSYLYGDGNTEAFF.

The gene calls are TRBV27 and TRBJ2-2, with TRBD2 as a possible D gene (6 bases). V was clipped by 7 bases and J by 0 bases, with 9 bases between them. CDR1 MNHEY and CDR2 SMNVEV come from the germline V gene (reference sequence). The CDR3 is made up of 14 amino acids. The CDR3 DNA sequence: TGTGCCAGCAAGCCTAGCGCGAACACCGGGGAGCTGTTTTTT. Translated, it gives CASKPSANTGELFF.

The rearrangement uses TRBV30 and TRBJ1-2; D unclear. The V gene lost 2 bases and the J gene lost 4 bases, with 11 bases spanning the gap. The length of the CDR3 is 13 residues. Per the germline V gene, CDR1 is GTSNPN and CDR2 is SVGIG (reference sequence). In DNA form, the CDR3 reads TGTGCCTGGAGTAAGGACTCCGGCTATGGCTACACCTTC. It translates to CAWSKDSGYGYTF.

A few counts support this clone. The genes are TRBV18 and TRBJ1-1, with D perhaps TRBD1 (5 bases). Trimming stripped 6 bases from V and 8 bases from J, with 13 bases between. The CDR3 consists of 12 residues. From germline, CDR1 is KGHSH and CDR2 LQKENI. CDR3: CASSPEAGEAFF. The CDR3 bases are TGTGCCAGCTCGCCCGAGGCAGGGGAAGCTTTCTTT. Combining the CDR3 with reference TRBV18 and TRBJ1-1 gives the whole variable domain NAGVMQNPRHLVRRRGQEARLRCSPMKGHSHVYWYRQLPEEGLKFMVYLQKENIIDESGMPKERFSAEFPKEGPSILRIQQVVRGDSAAYFCASSPEAGEAFFGQGTRLTVV.

This clone appeared a single time. For the CDR3, the DNA is TGTGCCAGCAGTTACCTACAGGGGGCTGGTGAGCAGTACTTC. Translation gives CASSYLQGAGEQYF. The rearrangement joins TRBV6-5 to TRBJ2-7; 9 nucleotides align to TRBD1. Trimming took 2 bases from V and 7 from J; bases not matched to a gene: 6. CDR1 and CDR2 from the germline V gene are MNHEY and SVGAGI. The CDR3 runs 14 residues.

This clone has ten or more counts. The rearrangement joins TRBV2 to TRBJ1-1, with unresolved D. The V end was cut by 3 bases, the J end by 3 bases, with 8 bases between. The CDR3 runs to 13 residues. The germline V gene encodes CDR1 SNHLY and CDR2 FYNNEI. CDR3 protein: CASSDQTYTEAFF. The CDR3 nucleotides are TGTGCCAGCAGTGACCAGACATACACTGAAGCTTTCTTT.